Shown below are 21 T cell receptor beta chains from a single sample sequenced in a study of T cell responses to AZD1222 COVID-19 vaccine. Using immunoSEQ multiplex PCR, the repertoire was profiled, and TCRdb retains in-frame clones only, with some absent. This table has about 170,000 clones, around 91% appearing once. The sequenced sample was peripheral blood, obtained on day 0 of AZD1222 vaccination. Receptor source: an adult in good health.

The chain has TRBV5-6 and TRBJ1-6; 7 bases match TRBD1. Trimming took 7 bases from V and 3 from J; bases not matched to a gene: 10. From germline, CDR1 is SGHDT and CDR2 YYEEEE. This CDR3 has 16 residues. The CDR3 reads CASVHRGSNYNSPLHF. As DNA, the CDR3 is TGTGCCAGCGTACACAGGGGTAGTAACTATAATTCACCCCTCCACTTT.

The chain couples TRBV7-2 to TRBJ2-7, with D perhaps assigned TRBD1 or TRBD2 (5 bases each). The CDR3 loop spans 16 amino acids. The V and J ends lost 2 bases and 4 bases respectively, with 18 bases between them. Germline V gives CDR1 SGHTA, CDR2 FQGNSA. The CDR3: CASSLSRTGANYEQYV. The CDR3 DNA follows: TGTGCCAGCAGCTTATCTAGGACCGGGGCTAATTACGAGCAGTACGTC.

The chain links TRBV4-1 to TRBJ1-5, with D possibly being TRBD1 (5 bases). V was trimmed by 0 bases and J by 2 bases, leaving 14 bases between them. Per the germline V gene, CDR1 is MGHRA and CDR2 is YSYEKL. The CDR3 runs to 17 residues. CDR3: CASSQDRGVKGNQPQHF. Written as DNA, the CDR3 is TGCGCCAGCAGCCAAGATCGGGGGGTTAAGGGCAATCAGCCCCAGCATTTT.

CDR3 loop: CASSIGGLRSNQPQHF. In DNA, the CDR3 is TGTGCCAGTAGTATAGGGGGGCTCAGGAGCAATCAGCCCCAGCATTTT. J is TRBJ1-5 and V is TRBV19; TRBD1 is a possible D gene (6 bases). V lost 1 base and J lost 1, with 11 bases in between. Germline values: CDR1 LNHDA, CDR2 SQIVND (reference sequence). The CDR3 extends over 16 amino acids. Together with reference TRBV19 and TRBJ1-5, the CDR3 gives the full variable domain: DGGITQSPKYLFRKEGQNVTLSCEQNLNHDAMYWYRQDPGQGLRLIYYSQIVNDFQKGDIAEGYSVSREKKESFPLTVTSAQKNPTAFYLCASSIGGLRSNQPQHFGDGTRLSIL.

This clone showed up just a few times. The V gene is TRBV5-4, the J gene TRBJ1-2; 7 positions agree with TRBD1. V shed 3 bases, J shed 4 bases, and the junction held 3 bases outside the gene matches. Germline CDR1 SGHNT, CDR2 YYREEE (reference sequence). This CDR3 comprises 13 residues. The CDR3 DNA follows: TGTGCCAGCAGCTCGGGACAGTTCTATGGCTACACCTTC. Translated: CASSSGQFYGYTF.

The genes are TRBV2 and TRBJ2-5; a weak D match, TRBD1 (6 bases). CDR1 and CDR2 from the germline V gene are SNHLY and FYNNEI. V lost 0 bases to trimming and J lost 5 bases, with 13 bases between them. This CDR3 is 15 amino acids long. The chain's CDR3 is CASSEATQGAETQYF. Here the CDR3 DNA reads TGTGCCAGCAGTGAAGCCACACAGGGTGCGGAGACCCAGTACTTC.

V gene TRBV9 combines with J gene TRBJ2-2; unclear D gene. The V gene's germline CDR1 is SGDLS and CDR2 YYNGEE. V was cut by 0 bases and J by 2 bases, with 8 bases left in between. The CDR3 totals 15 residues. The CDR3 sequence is CASSVAPDNTGELFF. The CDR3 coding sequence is TGTGCCAGCAGCGTAGCTCCTGATAACACCGGGGAGCTGTTTTTT.

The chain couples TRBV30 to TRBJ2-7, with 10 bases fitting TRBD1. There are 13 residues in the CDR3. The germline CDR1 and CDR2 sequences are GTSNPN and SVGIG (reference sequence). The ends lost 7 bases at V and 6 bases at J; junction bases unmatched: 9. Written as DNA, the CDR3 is TGTGCCTCCCGACAGGGGGCATATGGCGAGCAGTACTTC. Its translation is CASRQGAYGEQYF.

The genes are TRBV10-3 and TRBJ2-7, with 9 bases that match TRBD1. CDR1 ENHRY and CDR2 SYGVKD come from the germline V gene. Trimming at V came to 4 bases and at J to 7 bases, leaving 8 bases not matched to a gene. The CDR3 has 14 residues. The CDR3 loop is CAISGGQGILEQYF. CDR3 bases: TGTGCCATCAGTGGTGGACAGGGGATTTTGGAGCAGTACTTC.

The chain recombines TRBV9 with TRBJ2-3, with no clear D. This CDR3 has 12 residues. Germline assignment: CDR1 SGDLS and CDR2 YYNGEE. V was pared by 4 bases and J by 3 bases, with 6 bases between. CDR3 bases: TGTGCCAGCAGCCCCGTAACAGATACGCAGTATTTT. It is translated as CASSPVTDTQYF.

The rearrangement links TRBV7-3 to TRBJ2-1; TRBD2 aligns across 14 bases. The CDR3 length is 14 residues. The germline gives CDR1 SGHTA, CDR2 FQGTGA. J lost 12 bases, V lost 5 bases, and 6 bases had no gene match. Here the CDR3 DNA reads TGTGCCAGCAGCACGCTGGGACTAGCGGGGGTGCAGTTCTTC. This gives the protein CASSTLGLAGVQFF.

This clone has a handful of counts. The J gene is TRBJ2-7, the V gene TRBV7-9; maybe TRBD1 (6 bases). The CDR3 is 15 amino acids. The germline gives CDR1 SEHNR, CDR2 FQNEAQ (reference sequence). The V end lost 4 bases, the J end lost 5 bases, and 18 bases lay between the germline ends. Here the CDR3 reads CASSSRGQLPDEQYF. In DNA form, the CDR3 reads TGTGCCAGCAGCTCACGTGGACAGCTGCCTGACGAGCAGTACTTC. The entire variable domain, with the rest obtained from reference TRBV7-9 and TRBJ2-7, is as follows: DTGVSQNPRHKITKRGQNVTFRCDPISEHNRLYWYRQTLGQGPEFLTYFQNEAQLEKSRLLSDRFSAERPKGSFSTLEIQRTEQGDSAMYLCASSSRGQLPDEQYFGPGTRLTVT.

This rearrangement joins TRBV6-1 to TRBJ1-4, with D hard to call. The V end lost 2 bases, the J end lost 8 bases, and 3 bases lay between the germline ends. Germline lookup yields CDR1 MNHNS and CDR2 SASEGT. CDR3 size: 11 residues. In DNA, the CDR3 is TGTGCCAGCAGTGAACTCGAAAAACTGTTTTTT. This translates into CASSELEKLFF.

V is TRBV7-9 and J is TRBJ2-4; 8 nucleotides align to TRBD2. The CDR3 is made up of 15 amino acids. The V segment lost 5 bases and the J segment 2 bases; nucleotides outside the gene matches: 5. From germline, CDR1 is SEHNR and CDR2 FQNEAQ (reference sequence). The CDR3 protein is CASSRTGGSKNIQYF. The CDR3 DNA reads TGTGCCAGCAGCCGGACGGGAGGGTCCAAAAACATTCAGTACTTC. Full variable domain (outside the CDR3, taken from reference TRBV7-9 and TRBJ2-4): DTGVSQNPRHKITKRGQNVTFRCDPISEHNRLYWYRQTLGQGPEFLTYFQNEAQLEKSRLLSDRFSAERPKGSFSTLEIQRTEQGDSAMYLCASSRTGGSKNIQYFGAGTRLSVL.

This CDR3 reads CASSYPHMDQPQHF. The CDR3 region has the DNA TGTGCCAGCAGTTATCCCCACATGGATCAGCCCCAGCATTTT. V is TRBV28 and J is TRBJ1-5; D gene unclear. The CDR3 sequence is 14 residues long. Trimming removed 4 bases from V and 5 bases from J, with 12 bases in between. From germline, CDR1 is MDHEN and CDR2 SYDVKM.

The CDR3 spells CASRRQGLVTEAFF. In nucleotides, the CDR3 is TGTGCCAGCAGACGTCAGGGGCTGGTTACTGAAGCTTTCTTT. The J gene is TRBJ1-1, the V gene TRBV5-5; weak D call: TRBD1 (6 bases). Germline CDR1 SGHKS, CDR2 YYEKEE (reference sequence). The CDR3 consists of 14 residues. The ends were cut back, 5 bases at V and 5 bases at J, with 16 bases in the middle.

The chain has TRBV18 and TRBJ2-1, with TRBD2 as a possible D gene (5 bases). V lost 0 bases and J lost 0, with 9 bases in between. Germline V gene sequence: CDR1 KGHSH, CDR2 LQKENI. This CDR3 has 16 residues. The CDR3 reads CASSPPSGPSYNEQFF. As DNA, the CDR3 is TGTGCCAGCTCACCACCGAGCGGACCCTCCTACAATGAGCAGTTCTTC.

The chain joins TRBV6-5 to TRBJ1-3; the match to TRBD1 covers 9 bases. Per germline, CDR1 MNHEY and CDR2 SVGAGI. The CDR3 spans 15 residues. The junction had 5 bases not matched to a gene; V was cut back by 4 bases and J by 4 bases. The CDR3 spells CASSLYRGRGNTIYF. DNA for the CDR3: TGTGCCAGCAGTTTATACAGGGGGCGCGGAAACACCATATATTTT.

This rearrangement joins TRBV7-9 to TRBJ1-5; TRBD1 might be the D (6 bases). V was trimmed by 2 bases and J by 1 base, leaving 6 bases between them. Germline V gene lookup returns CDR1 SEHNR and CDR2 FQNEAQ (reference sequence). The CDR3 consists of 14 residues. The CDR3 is CASSLTGSNQPQHF. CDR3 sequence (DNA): TGTGCCAGCAGCTTAACAGGGAGCAATCAGCCCCAGCATTTT.

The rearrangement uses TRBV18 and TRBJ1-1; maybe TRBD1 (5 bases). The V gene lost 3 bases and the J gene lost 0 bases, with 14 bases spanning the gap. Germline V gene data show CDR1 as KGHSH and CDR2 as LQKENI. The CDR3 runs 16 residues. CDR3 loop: CASSPTLGQMNTEAFF. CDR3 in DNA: TGTGCCAGCTCACCTACCCTAGGACAAATGAACACTGAAGCTTTCTTT.

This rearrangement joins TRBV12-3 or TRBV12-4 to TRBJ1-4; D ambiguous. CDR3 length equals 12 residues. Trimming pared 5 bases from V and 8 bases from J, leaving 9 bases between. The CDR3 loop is CASSPGEEKLFF. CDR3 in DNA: TGTGCCAGCAGTCCCGGGGAGGAAAAACTGTTTTTT.